This record concerns one TCR beta chain sequence. The data stem from a study of blood T cell repertoires in COVID-19. Study-level background: The cDNA or gDNA used as material had been derived from T cells, B-cell-depleted T cells, or PBMCs.

V was pared by 5 bases and J by 9 bases, with 16 bases of the junction left unmatched. The V gene's germline CDR1 is KGHDR and CDR2 SFDVKD. The CDR3 totals 16 residues. Original handling: Amplifying reference gene primers gave estimates of nucleated cell counts. The assay was immunoSEQ multiplex PCR, and TCRdb's table has in-frame clones only and misses some. That table gives V, J and clone size, and the DNA gave D and trimming. In the table there are about 270,000 clones, around 82% of which are singletons. This clonotype was sampled from a woman between 18 and 29 years old with acute or convalescent COVID-19. This chain joins TRBV24-1 and TRBJ1-2, with 8 positions matching TRBD1. Source material: peripheral blood. The DNA for the CDR3 is TGTGCCACCAGTGTGGGTTCGCAGGGGGCTTTTCAAAGCTACACCTTC. Translation: CATSVGSQGAFQSYTF.